The 20 T cell receptor beta chains below were found in one sample sequenced in a study of cytotoxic CD8 clonotypes in ibrutinib-treated CLL (dated by TCRdb to about 2021). Library construction relied on the immunoSEQ multiplex PCR assay. In TCRdb, the immuneACCESS table is reduced to in-frame sequences with V and J assigned. These tables do not hold every clone; where another copy was compared, an unresolved V gene accounts for under half, and the others remain unexplained. The sample data list roughly 45,000 clones, and about 65% of these were observed just once. The ten largest clonotypes hold roughly 21% of the sample. What this sample's time point label stands for: 24 months on ibrutinib. The input for sequencing was PBMCs, taken after 24 months of ibrutinib treatment. The receptors were gathered from a human donor with chronic lymphocytic leukemia.

This clone was counted a single time. This chain joins TRBV11-2 and TRBJ2-7; no clear D. V was cut by 3 bases and J by 0 bases, with 9 bases left in between. This CDR3 comprises 14 residues. Looked up from germline, CDR1 is SGHAT and CDR2 is FQNNGV. The CDR3 region is CASSFKFSSYEQYF. Here the CDR3 DNA reads TGTGCCAGCAGCTTTAAGTTCAGCTCCTACGAGCAGTACTTC.

This clone has only one observation. V is TRBV18 and J is TRBJ1-1; 7 bases agree with TRBD1. The ends lost 4 bases at V and 1 base at J; junction bases unmatched: 12. CDR3 length: 17 amino acids. Germline values: CDR1 KGHSH, CDR2 LQKENI. CDR3 DNA sequence: TGTGCCAGCTCACGAACAGGGGCTACGGGGTGGAACACTGAAGCTTTCTTT. Encoded protein: CASSRTGATGWNTEAFF.

The chain carries TRBV7-8 and TRBJ1-6, with TRBD1 matching over 7 bases. CDR1 and CDR2 (germline): SGHVS, FQNEAQ. With 0 bases clipped from V and 6 bases from J, the junction kept 5 bases outside the gene matches. CDR3 length: 16 amino acids. The CDR3 is CASSLAPRGGNSPLHF. In DNA, the CDR3 is TGTGCCAGCAGCTTAGCTCCCAGGGGGGGTAATTCACCCCTCCACTTT.

CDR3 protein: CASSPSGGMNTEAFF. The CDR3 DNA follows: TGTGCCAGCTCACCCTCAGGTGGGATGAACACTGAAGCTTTCTTT. The V and J genes are TRBV18 and TRBJ1-1; D remains ambiguous. V was trimmed by 3 bases and J by 0 bases, leaving 11 bases between them. CDR3 length equals 15 residues. Germline lookup yields CDR1 KGHSH and CDR2 LQKENI.

The chain links TRBV7-2 to TRBJ1-5; 8 bases map to TRBD1. This CDR3 comprises 13 residues. CDR1 is SGHTA and CDR2 is FQGNSA in the germline V gene. Trimming removed 3 bases from V and 6 bases from J; junction bases left unmatched: 1. CDR3 in amino acids: CASSLTGVQPQHF. In DNA, the CDR3 is TGTGCCAGCAGCTTGACAGGGGTTCAGCCCCAGCATTTT.

The chain employs TRBV28 and TRBJ2-6, with unresolved D. The CDR3 runs 15 residues. Trimming took 3 bases from V and 3 from J, leaving 9 bases between them. Germline CDR1 reads MDHEN; CDR2 reads SYDVKM. The CDR3 loop reads CASSFGESGANVLTF. The DNA of the CDR3 is TGTGCCAGCAGTTTCGGCGAGAGTGGGGCCAACGTCCTGACTTTC.

The sample holds a few counts of this clone. This chain joins TRBV5-1 and TRBJ1-2; D uncertain. The V gene's germline CDR1 is SGHRS and CDR2 YFSETQ. The V and J ends lost 0 bases and 6 bases respectively, with 6 bases between them. The CDR3 length is 12 residues. Written as DNA, the CDR3 is TGCGCCAGCAGCTTGGGGCCTAATGGCTACACCTTC. Translation: CASSLGPNGYTF.

This clone was recorded once. The chain links TRBV19 to TRBJ1-2; D is uncertain. Per germline, CDR1 LNHDA and CDR2 SQIVND (reference sequence). The CDR3 sequence is 15 residues long. V gave up 3 bases and J gave up 2 bases, with 13 bases separating them. The CDR3 sequence: CASSIGLTANYGYTF. The CDR3 bases are TGTGCCAGTAGTATCGGGTTGACGGCCAACTATGGCTACACCTTC.

The rearrangement uses TRBV7-8 and TRBJ2-5, with 7 bases matching TRBD2. This CDR3 is 14 amino acids long. The V gene end was trimmed by 4 bases and the J gene end by 4 bases; junction bases not matched to a gene: 6. The V gene's germline CDR1 is SGHVS and CDR2 FQNEAQ. As DNA, the CDR3 is TGTGCCAGCAGCTCGTCAGCGGGGAGAGAGACCCAGTACTTC. This encodes CASSSSAGRETQYF.

This chain connects TRBV27 to TRBJ1-2; possibly TRBD1 for D (5 bases). The CDR3 has 13 amino acids. V lost 2 bases, J lost 7 bases, and 11 bases lay in between. The V gene's germline CDR1 is MNHEY and CDR2 SMNVEV (reference sequence). Here the CDR3 reads CASSLQGAGGYTF. In nucleotides, the CDR3 is TGTGCCAGCAGTTTACAGGGTGCTGGTGGCTACACCTTC.

The CDR3, as DNA: TGCGCCAGCAGCCCAGTTATCCCACCGGACAGGGGCGATCAGCCCCAGCATTTT. Translation gives CASSPVIPPDRGDQPQHF. The gene calls are TRBV4-1 and TRBJ1-5; 9 bases align to TRBD1. The CDR3 runs to 18 residues. Germline CDR1 and CDR2: MGHRA and YSYEKL. J lost 5 bases, V lost 4 bases, and 15 bases had no gene match.

A note on this clone: Additional DNA sequences in this sample encode the identical CDR3. The rearrangement joins TRBV2 to TRBJ2-7; 8 nucleotides align to TRBD1. In germline, CDR1 is SNHLY, CDR2 FYNNEI. J was trimmed by 6 bases and V by 5 bases; bases with no gene match: 6. The CDR3 is 13 amino acids. The CDR3 DNA is TGTGCCAGCAGTCGTGACAGGGGCGGCGAGCAGTACTTC. Translating gives CASSRDRGGEQYF.

The chain recombines TRBV18 with TRBJ1-2, with D unclear. The CDR3 loop spans 14 amino acids. Germline V gene lookup returns CDR1 KGHSH and CDR2 LQKENI. Trimming removed 3 bases at V and 6 bases at J, with 14 bases between. This CDR3 reads CASSPRTGHDGYTF. The CDR3 DNA reads as TGTGCCAGCTCACCTCGGACGGGCCACGATGGCTACACCTTC.

The CDR3 reads CASSEYFPVGLTDYSNQPQHF. The CDR3 bases are TGTGCCAGCAGTGAATACTTTCCGGTTGGCCTGACAGATTATAGCAATCAGCCCCAGCATTTT. The chain joins TRBV6-1 to TRBJ1-5; D may be TRBD1 (5 bases). This CDR3 is 21 amino acids long. Per germline, CDR1 MNHNS and CDR2 SASEGT. The V gene lost 2 bases and the J gene lost 0 bases, with 26 bases spanning the gap.

The gene calls are TRBV28 and TRBJ2-6; D tentatively reads TRBD1 or TRBD2 (5 bases each). Germline CDR1 reads MDHEN; CDR2 reads SYDVKM. Trimming pared 3 bases from V and 4 bases from J, leaving 13 bases between. The CDR3 loop spans 16 amino acids. DNA of the CDR3: TGTGCCAGCAGTTTGCTCCCCGGGGCCGGGGCCAACGTCCTGACTTTC. Translation: CASSLLPGAGANVLTF.

This chain connects TRBV5-6 to TRBJ2-5; no clear D. This CDR3 has 14 amino acids. V lost 4 bases and J lost 2, with 12 bases in between. In germline, CDR1 is SGHDT, CDR2 YYEEEE. CDR3 nucleotides: TGTGCCAGCAGCAGTATACACATACAAGAGACCCAGTACTTC. It yields the protein CASSSIHIQETQYF.

The table lists this clone with a few counts. The genes are TRBV7-2 and TRBJ1-6, with D unclear. The CDR3 loop spans 11 amino acids. The germline V and J ends were trimmed by 5 bases and 14 bases, with 10 bases remaining between them. Germline lookup yields CDR1 SGHTA and CDR2 FQGNSA. The CDR3 is CASSLDIALHF. DNA of the CDR3: TGTGCCAGCAGCCTCGACATCGCCCTCCACTTT.

The genes are TRBV29-1 and TRBJ2-1; 11 positions match TRBD1. CDR1 SQVTM and CDR2 ANQGSEA come from the germline V gene. J was trimmed by 7 bases and V by 7 bases; bases with no gene match: 6. The CDR3 runs 13 residues. CDR3 residues: CSGTGGAQNEQFF. CDR3 DNA sequence: TGCAGCGGGACAGGGGGCGCCCAAAATGAGCAGTTCTTC.

The CDR3 sequence: CASSLGMTGDTEAFF. The CDR3 DNA reads as TGCGCCAGCAGCTTGGGCATGACAGGGGACACTGAAGCTTTCTTT. V is TRBV5-1 and J is TRBJ1-1, with TRBD1 matching 8 bases. V gave up 0 bases and J gave up 3 bases; unmatched junction bases: 4. This CDR3 is built from 15 residues. CDR1 is SGHRS, CDR2 YFSETQ, per germline.

The chain uses TRBV14 and TRBJ2-2; D is ambiguous. This CDR3 has 15 amino acids. V gave up 2 bases and J gave up 6 bases, with 13 bases separating them. Germline lookup yields CDR1 SGHDN and CDR2 FVKESK. The CDR3, as DNA: TGTGCCAGCAGCCAATTGGTAGGGTTGGCCGGGGAGCTGTTTTTT. This translates into CASSQLVGLAGELFF.